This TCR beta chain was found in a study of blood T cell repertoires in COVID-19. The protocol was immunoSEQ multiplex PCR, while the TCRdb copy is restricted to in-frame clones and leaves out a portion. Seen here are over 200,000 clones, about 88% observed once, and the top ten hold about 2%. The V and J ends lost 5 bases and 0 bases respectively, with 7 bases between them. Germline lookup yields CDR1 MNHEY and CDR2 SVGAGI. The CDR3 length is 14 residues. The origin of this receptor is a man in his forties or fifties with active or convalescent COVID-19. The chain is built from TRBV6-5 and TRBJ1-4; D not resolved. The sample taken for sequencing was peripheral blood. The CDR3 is CASSRSPTNEKLFF. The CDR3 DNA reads TGTGCCAGCAGTAGAAGCCCAACTAATGAAAAACTGTTTTTT.